This is a list of T cell receptor beta chains from one sample in a study of blood T cells in healthy people across ages. Each CDR3 protein gets one entry after TCRdb re-called the 5' RACE reads with MiXCR. The sample carries some 880,000 distinct CDR3 sequences, under 40% recorded once. Material: blood. All receptors come from a man between 18 and 35 years old in good health. Both conserved end residues are part of each CDR3. Fields, in order: D gene, J gene, V gene, clone size, CDR3 protein, CDR3 DNA. The D gene is left open where the match is weak. Only part of the rows carry a size: once, few, many, or a class if the clone is expanded.

D gene: TRBD2; J gene: TRBJ2-1; V gene: TRBV7-2; clone size: NA; CDR3 protein: CASSSRPRTSADNEQFF; CDR3 DNA: TGTGCCAGCAGCTCCAGACCACGGACTAGCGCCGACAATGAGCAGTTCTTC
D gene: NA; J gene: TRBJ2-1; V gene: TRBV20-1; clone size: many; CDR3 protein: CSATRGGAYNEQFF; CDR3 DNA: TGCAGTGCCACTCGTGGCGGCGCCTACAATGAGCAGTTCTTC
D gene: NA; J gene: TRBJ2-7; V gene: TRBV7-9; clone size: NA; CDR3 protein: CASSSGPHRSSYERYF; CDR3 DNA: TGTGCCAGCAGCTCCGGTCCTCACAGGAGCTCCTACGAGCGGTACTTC
D gene: NA; J gene: TRBJ1-2; V gene: TRBV6-5; clone size: few; CDR3 protein: CASSYHQLYGYTF; CDR3 DNA: TGTGCCAGCAGTTACCATCAGCTCTATGGCTACACCTTC
D gene: TRBD1; J gene: TRBJ1-2; V gene: TRBV12-3/TRBV12-4; clone size: many; CDR3 protein: CASSPRGQGSYGYTF; CDR3 DNA: TGTGCCAGCAGCCCGAGGGGACAGGGTAGCTATGGCTACACCTTC
D gene: TRBD1; J gene: TRBJ2-7; V gene: TRBV4-3; clone size: NA; CDR3 protein: CASSQIQGDEQYF; CDR3 DNA: TGCGCCAGCAGCCAGATACAGGGGGACGAGCAGTACTTC
D gene: TRBD2; J gene: TRBJ2-5; V gene: TRBV28; clone size: NA; CDR3 protein: CASGSPGLEEETQYF; CDR3 DNA: TGTGCCAGCGGCTCACCGGGACTAGAGGAAGAGACCCAGTACTTC
D gene: NA; J gene: TRBJ1-5; V gene: TRBV28; clone size: once; CDR3 protein: CASSSDGALTHRPQHF; CDR3 DNA: TGTGCCAGCAGTTCCGACGGGGCATTAACCCACCGGCCCCAGCATTTT
D gene: TRBD1; J gene: TRBJ2-7; V gene: TRBV3-1; clone size: NA; CDR3 protein: CASSPRRDSIREQYF; CDR3 DNA: TGTGCCAGCAGCCCCCGCCGGGACAGTATACGGGAGCAGTACTTC
D gene: NA; J gene: TRBJ2-1; V gene: TRBV7-3; clone size: few; CDR3 protein: CASSASGRDNEQFF; CDR3 DNA: TGTGCCAGCAGCGCCTCCGGACGAGACAATGAGCAGTTCTTC
D gene: TRBD2; J gene: TRBJ2-3; V gene: TRBV11-2; clone size: many; CDR3 protein: CASSPIAGGITDTQYF; CDR3 DNA: TGTGCCAGCAGCCCCATAGCGGGGGGCATCACAGATACGCAGTATTTT
D gene: NA; J gene: TRBJ2-7; V gene: TRBV20-1; clone size: many; CDR3 protein: CSASPSSWANYEQYF; CDR3 DNA: TGCAGTGCTAGTCCCTCGTCGTGGGCGAACTACGAGCAGTACTTC
D gene: NA; J gene: TRBJ2-6; V gene: TRBV28; clone size: NA; CDR3 protein: CASSLAGSGGANVLTF; CDR3 DNA: TGTGCCAGCAGTTTAGCCGGGTCGGGTGGGGCCAACGTCCTGACTTTC
D gene: NA; J gene: TRBJ1-2; V gene: TRBV2; clone size: few; CDR3 protein: CASRLTRDKNYGYTF; CDR3 DNA: TGTGCCAGCAGACTGACCCGGGACAAGAACTATGGCTACACCTTC
D gene: NA; J gene: TRBJ2-3; V gene: TRBV7-2; clone size: few; CDR3 protein: CASSLNRVGSTDTRYF; CDR3 DNA: TGTGCCAGCAGCCTAAACCGGGTCGGAAGCACAGATACGCGGTATTTT
D gene: TRBD1; J gene: TRBJ2-1; V gene: TRBV27; clone size: few; CDR3 protein: CASLSGTGGTGSYNEQFF; CDR3 DNA: TGTGCCAGCTTGAGCGGGACAGGGGGCACAGGGTCCTACAATGAGCAGTTCTTC
D gene: NA; J gene: TRBJ1-5; V gene: TRBV7-9; clone size: NA; CDR3 protein: CASSLSRDLTNQPQHF; CDR3 DNA: TGTGCCAGCAGCTTAAGTAGGGACTTGACCAATCAGCCCCAGCATTTT
D gene: TRBD1; J gene: TRBJ2-1; V gene: TRBV20-1; clone size: many; CDR3 protein: CSATGQDYYNEQFF; CDR3 DNA: TGCAGTGCTACGGGACAGGACTACTACAATGAGCAGTTCTTC
D gene: NA; J gene: TRBJ1-2; V gene: TRBV20-1; clone size: NA; CDR3 protein: CSAQPRDSYGYTF; CDR3 DNA: TGCAGTGCCCAACCTCGCGACAGCTATGGCTACACCTTC
D gene: NA; J gene: TRBJ1-2; V gene: TRBV12-3/TRBV12-4; clone size: many; CDR3 protein: CASSPGGGYTF; CDR3 DNA: TGCGCCAGCAGCCCCGGGGGAGGCTACACCTTC
D gene: TRBD1; J gene: TRBJ2-7; V gene: TRBV28; clone size: NA; CDR3 protein: CASSLVQGAGYNEQYF; CDR3 DNA: TGTGCCAGCAGTTTAGTGCAGGGGGCTGGGTACAATGAGCAGTACTTC
D gene: TRBD1; J gene: TRBJ2-3; V gene: TRBV12-3/TRBV12-4; clone size: NA; CDR3 protein: CASTWGQASADTQYF; CDR3 DNA: TGTGCCAGCACCTGGGGACAGGCTAGCGCAGATACGCAGTATTTT
D gene: TRBD2; J gene: TRBJ2-3; V gene: TRBV2; clone size: few; CDR3 protein: CASSEASGGDSTDTQYF; CDR3 DNA: TGTGCCAGCAGCGAGGCTAGCGGGGGGGATAGCACAGATACGCAGTATTTT
D gene: NA; J gene: TRBJ2-7; V gene: TRBV18; clone size: few; CDR3 protein: CASSPSDGPYEQYF; CDR3 DNA: TGTGCCAGCTCACCATCTGACGGACCCTACGAGCAGTACTTC
D gene: NA; J gene: TRBJ1-1; V gene: TRBV7-2; clone size: few; CDR3 protein: CASTIMTFGNTEAFF; CDR3 DNA: TGTGCCAGCACCATAATGACGTTCGGTAACACTGAAGCTTTCTTT
D gene: NA; J gene: TRBJ1-2; V gene: TRBV20-1; clone size: NA; CDR3 protein: CSAERGGNGYTF; CDR3 DNA: TGCAGTGCTGAACGCGGGGGCAATGGCTACACCTTC
D gene: NA; J gene: TRBJ2-5; V gene: TRBV20-1; clone size: NA; CDR3 protein: CSASELSGVHEQYF; CDR3 DNA: TGCAGTGCTAGTGAACTATCGGGGGTTCATGAGCAGTACTTC
D gene: NA; J gene: TRBJ2-5; V gene: TRBV6-6; clone size: few; CDR3 protein: CASSYSKGQETQYF; CDR3 DNA: TGTGCCAGCAGTTACTCAAAGGGGCAAGAGACCCAGTACTTC
D gene: NA; J gene: TRBJ2-3; V gene: TRBV5-4; clone size: few; CDR3 protein: CASTPRPGETDTQYF; CDR3 DNA: TGTGCCAGCACCCCCCGGCCAGGGGAAACAGATACGCAGTATTTT
D gene: TRBD2; J gene: TRBJ2-7; V gene: TRBV6-2/TRBV6-3; clone size: few; CDR3 protein: CASSFSGLDDYEQYF; CDR3 DNA: TGTGCCAGCAGTTTCTCCGGACTAGACGACTACGAGCAGTACTTC
D gene: NA; J gene: TRBJ1-6; V gene: TRBV4-1; clone size: few; CDR3 protein: CASSQVLSSPLHF; CDR3 DNA: TGCGCCAGCAGCCAAGTACTCAGTTCACCCCTCCACTTT
D gene: NA; J gene: TRBJ1-4; V gene: TRBV10-3; clone size: NA; CDR3 protein: CAISEQETTNEKLFF; CDR3 DNA: TGTGCCATCAGTGAGCAGGAAACAACTAATGAAAAACTGTTTTTT
D gene: NA; J gene: TRBJ1-2; V gene: TRBV5-5; clone size: NA; CDR3 protein: CASRYQGRNNYGHTF; CDR3 DNA: TGTGCCAGCAGATACCAGGGACGGAACAACTATGGCCACACCTTC
D gene: TRBD1; J gene: TRBJ1-2; V gene: TRBV7-2; clone size: NA; CDR3 protein: CASSLTHRGRDLYDYTF; CDR3 DNA: TGTGCCAGCAGCTTAACCCACAGGGGGCGGGATCTCTATGACTACACCTTC
D gene: NA; J gene: TRBJ2-7; V gene: TRBV29-1; clone size: NA; CDR3 protein: CSVVSYADEQYF; CDR3 DNA: TGCAGCGTTGTGTCTTATGCTGATGAGCAGTACTTC
D gene: TRBD2; J gene: TRBJ2-5; V gene: TRBV6-6; clone size: once; CDR3 protein: CASSYASGGSQETQYF; CDR3 DNA: TGTGCCAGCAGTTACGCTAGCGGGGGTTCCCAAGAGACCCAGTACTTC
D gene: TRBD2; J gene: TRBJ2-2; V gene: TRBV20-1; clone size: NA; CDR3 protein: CSAPGRGGGDTGELFF; CDR3 DNA: TGCAGTGCTCCCGGCCGGGGCGGGGGAGACACCGGGGAGCTGTTTTTT
D gene: TRBD1; J gene: TRBJ2-5; V gene: TRBV4-3; clone size: many; CDR3 protein: CASSRQGQGEETQYF; CDR3 DNA: TGCGCCAGCAGCCGCCAAGGACAGGGTGAAGAGACCCAGTACTTC
D gene: NA; J gene: TRBJ2-7; V gene: TRBV29-1; clone size: NA; CDR3 protein: CSVLDSRTREQYF; CDR3 DNA: TGCAGCGTTTTGGACTCCCGGACCCGCGAGCAGTACTTC
D gene: NA; J gene: TRBJ2-3; V gene: TRBV4-1; clone size: many; CDR3 protein: CASSVGRVGGDTQYF; CDR3 DNA: TGCGCCAGCAGCGTCGGAAGGGTTGGGGGAGATACGCAGTATTTT
D gene: NA; J gene: TRBJ2-5; V gene: TRBV21-1; clone size: NA; CDR3 protein: CASSTPRKNQETQYF; CDR3 DNA: TGTGCCAGCTCCACCCCTCGAAAGAACCAAGAGACCCAGTACTTC
D gene: NA; J gene: TRBJ1-6; V gene: TRBV28; clone size: NA; CDR3 protein: CASSLSQHSPLHF; CDR3 DNA: TGTGCCAGCAGTTTATCCCAACATTCACCCCTCCACTTT